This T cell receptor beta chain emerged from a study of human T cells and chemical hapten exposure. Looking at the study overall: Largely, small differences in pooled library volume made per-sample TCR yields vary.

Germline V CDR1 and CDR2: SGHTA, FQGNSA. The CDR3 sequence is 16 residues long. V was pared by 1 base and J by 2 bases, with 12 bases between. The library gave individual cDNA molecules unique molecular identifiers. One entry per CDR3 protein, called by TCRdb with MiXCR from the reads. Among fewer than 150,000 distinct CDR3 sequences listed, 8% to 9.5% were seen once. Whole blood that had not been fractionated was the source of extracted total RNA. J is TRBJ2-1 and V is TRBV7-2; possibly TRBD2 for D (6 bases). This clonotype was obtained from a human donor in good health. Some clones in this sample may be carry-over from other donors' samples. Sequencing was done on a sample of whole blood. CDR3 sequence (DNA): TGTGCCAGCAGCTTAGACGGAGGGAACCCCTACAATGAGCAGTTCTTC. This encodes CASSLDGGNPYNEQFF.